This is a list of T cell receptor beta chains from one sample in a study of blood T cells in healthy people across ages. One entry per CDR3 protein, called by TCRdb with MiXCR from the 5' RACE reads. The data contain 710,000 or so distinct CDR3 sequences, over 20% of them singletons. What was sequenced was blood. Receptors originate from a man aged 70 or older in good health. Each CDR3 is given with its conserved first and last residue. A D gene is named only where the DNA matches it firmly. Not all rows give a size; the values are once, few, many and, for expanded clones, a class.

V,D,size,J,CDR3,DNA
TRBV3-1,.,few,TRBJ1-2,CASSLPPGEAYTF,TGTGCCAGCAGCCTCCCCCCGGGGGAGGCCTACACCTTC
TRBV4-3,.,few,TRBJ2-5,CASSQDWAAQETQYF,TGCGCCAGCAGCCAAGATTGGGCAGCCCAAGAGACCCAGTACTTC
TRBV12-3/TRBV12-4,.,.,TRBJ2-5,CASSSLLQETQYF,TGTGCCAGCAGCTCCCTCCTGCAAGAGACCCAGTACTTC
TRBV6-5,TRBD1,.,TRBJ2-4,CASSYRDRVDIQYF,TGTGCCAGCAGTTACCGGGACAGGGTAGACATTCAGTACTTC
TRBV5-1,.,.,TRBJ2-5,CASSLDPGTTNEQSF,TGCGCCAGCAGCTTGGATCCCGGGACAACTAATGAGCAGTCCTTC
TRBV20-1,TRBD1,few,TRBJ1-2,CSATGDRDLYGYTF,TGCAGTGCTACTGGGGACAGGGACCTCTATGGCTACACCTTC
TRBV12-5,.,few,TRBJ1-5,CASGLVAGGNQPQHF,TGTGCTAGTGGTTTGGTAGCAGGGGGCAATCAGCCCCAGCATTTT
TRBV2,TRBD2,.,TRBJ2-1,CASSGLADTSEQFF,TGTGCCAGCAGTGGACTAGCAGATACCTCTGAGCAGTTCTTC
TRBV30,.,few,TRBJ2-3,CAWSVHRDTQYF,TGTGCCTGGAGTGTACACCGAGATACGCAGTATTTT
TRBV7-9,.,few,TRBJ1-1,CASSFPRNTEAFF,TGTGCCAGCAGCTTTCCCAGAAACACTGAAGCTTTCTTT
TRBV7-2,TRBD2,few,TRBJ2-3,CASSSSPSGRADTQYF,TGTGCCAGCAGCTCCTCGCCTAGCGGGAGGGCAGATACGCAGTATTTT
TRBV6-5,.,few,TRBJ1-2,CASSYHGGGGYGYTF,TGTGCCAGCAGTTACCACGGAGGGGGAGGTTATGGCTACACCTTC
TRBV9,.,few,TRBJ2-7,CASSVGGGTYEQYF,TGTGCCAGCAGCGTAGGGGGAGGAACCTACGAGCAGTACTTC
TRBV3-1,.,.,TRBJ2-1,CASSPGAEDIGNEQFF,TGTGCCAGCAGCCCTGGAGCGGAGGACATTGGGAATGAGCAGTTCTTC
TRBV6-6,TRBD1,few,TRBJ1-1,CASSWGQGRNTEAFF,TGTGCCAGCAGTTGGGGACAGGGTCGGAACACTGAAGCTTTCTTT
TRBV5-1,TRBD1,many,TRBJ1-4,CASSYGTGNEKLFF,TGCGCCAGCAGCTACGGGACAGGGAACGAAAAACTGTTTTTT
TRBV10-3,TRBD1,.,TRBJ2-2,CAIRPDRDPTGELFF,TGTGCCATCAGACCAGACAGGGACCCCACCGGGGAGCTGTTTTTT
TRBV12-3/TRBV12-4,TRBD2,few,TRBJ2-5,CASSFAGLAGQETQYF,TGTGCCAGCAGTTTTGCGGGACTAGCGGGTCAAGAGACCCAGTACTTC
TRBV13,.,.,TRBJ1-1,CASNSGLLMNTEAFF,TGTGCCAGCAACTCAGGACTGCTTATGAACACTGAAGCTTTCTTT
TRBV18,.,.,TRBJ1-4,CASSPGREDEKLFF,TGTGCCAGCTCACCCGGCAGGGAGGATGAAAAACTGTTTTTT
TRBV4-1,.,.,TRBJ2-1,CVSSQDFRGRLNEQFF,TGCGTCAGCAGCCAAGATTTCAGGGGGAGGCTCAATGAGCAGTTCTTC
TRBV19,.,few,TRBJ2-1,CASSTGHRSYNEQFF,TGTGCCAGTAGCACGGGACACCGCTCCTACAATGAGCAGTTCTTC
TRBV3-1,.,.,TRBJ2-5,CASSLYGPGAQETQYF,TGTGCCAGCAGCCTCTACGGGCCGGGGGCCCAAGAGACCCAGTACTTC
TRBV20-1,.,few,TRBJ2-1,CSAQRAVGTYNEQFF,TGCAGTGCGCAGAGAGCGGTGGGGACCTACAATGAGCAGTTCTTC
TRBV18,.,.,TRBJ2-1,CASSPKAGYNEQFF,TGTGCCAGCTCACCAAAAGCCGGTTACAATGAGCAGTTCTTC
TRBV7-8,.,.,TRBJ2-3,CASSLRVVSGTDTQYF,TGTGCCAGCAGCTTAAGAGTTGTTAGCGGAACAGATACGCAGTATTTT
TRBV4-3,TRBD2,.,TRBJ2-3,CASSRLAGGLGDTQYF,TGCGCCAGCAGCCGACTAGCGGGAGGGCTCGGAGATACGCAGTATTTT
TRBV7-2,.,.,TRBJ2-3,CASSRPSSTDTQYF,TGTGCCAGCAGCCGCCCCTCTAGCACAGATACGCAGTATTTT
TRBV20-1,TRBD2,.,TRBJ2-5,CSARIAGGRETQYF,TGCAGTGCTAGAATAGCGGGGGGGCGCGAGACCCAGTACTTC
TRBV18,.,.,TRBJ1-2,CASSPWDGASDGYTF,TGTGCCAGCTCACCCTGGGACGGGGCCTCGGATGGCTACACCTTC
TRBV3-1,TRBD2,.,TRBJ2-3,CASSAAFEREDYDTQYF,TGTGCCAGCAGCGCGGCCTTCGAGCGGGAGGATTATGATACGCAGTATTTT
TRBV5-1,TRBD1,few,TRBJ1-2,CASSQDRGQRANYGYTF,TGCGCCAGCAGCCAGGACAGGGGGCAAAGAGCTAACTATGGCTACACCTTC
TRBV5-1,.,.,TRBJ2-3,CANSNTANPSDTQYF,TGCGCCAACAGCAATACAGCGAATCCTTCAGATACGCAGTATTTT
TRBV20-1,.,.,TRBJ1-5,CSARIKGEPQHF,TGCAGTGCTAGAATTAAAGGTGAGCCCCAGCATTTT
TRBV19,.,.,TRBJ1-1,CASSIQTPNTEAFF,TGTGCCAGTAGTATACAGACACCGAACACTGAAGCTTTCTTT
TRBV6-5,.,.,TRBJ2-4,CASSPRGEGAKNIQYF,TGTGCCAGCAGTCCAAGGGGGGAGGGGGCCAAAAACATTCAGTACTTC
TRBV5-5,.,.,TRBJ1-5,CASSPAGNQPQHF,TGTGCCAGCAGCCCGGCGGGCAATCAGCCCCAGCATTTT